The 4 T cell receptor beta chains below were found in one sample sequenced in a study of blood T cells in healthy people across ages (dated by TCRdb to about 2015). The receptor library was made with 5' RACE. Instrument on record: Illumina HiSeq 2500. The second PCR ran for roughly 7 to 12 cycles and used a J-beta primer mix along with a sample-barcoded 5' primer. The public reads were reanalyzed by TCRdb: fastp trimming at Q25, MiXCR alignment, in-frame beta chains only. Every CDR3 protein is listed once, alongside the most common genes and DNA of its rows. The sample has about 670,000 distinct CDR3 sequences on record, approximately 40% of them singletons. The biggest ten clones account for about 32% of the sample. The specimen sequenced was blood. All receptors derive from a man older than 75 in good health.

This clonotype turned up a few times. The V gene is TRBV2, the J gene TRBJ1-2; 7 bases align to TRBD1. The CDR3 loop spans 13 amino acids. Germline V gene lookup returns CDR1 SNHLY and CDR2 FYNNEI. The ends lost 3 bases at V and 6 bases at J; junction bases unmatched: 4. CDR3 loop: CASSESGGDGYTF. CDR3 nucleotides: TGTGCCAGCAGTGAGTCAGGGGGAGATGGCTACACCTTC.

J is TRBJ2-5 and V is TRBV30; 7 bases map to TRBD2. This CDR3 comprises 14 residues. V trimming: 3 bases; J trimming: 2 bases; junction bases outside the gene matches: 6. CDR1 is GTSNPN, CDR2 SVGIG, per germline (reference sequence). The CDR3 bases are TGTGCCTGGAGGCAGGAGGGAGGGCAAGAGACCCAGTACTTC. Amino acids: CAWRQEGGQETQYF.

Note on this clonotype: Mismatch with germline at one junction end may stem from a read error. J is TRBJ2-3 and V is TRBV6-2 or TRBV6-3, with D tentatively TRBD1 (5 bases). CDR1 and CDR2 (germline): MNHEY, SVGEGT. There are 14 residues in the CDR3. CDR3 nucleotides: TGTGCCAGCAGTACCCCAGGTTACACAGGTACGCAGTATTTT. Translating it yields CASSTPGYTGTQYF.

This clonotype was seen a handful of times. CDR3 sequence (DNA): TGTGCCAGCAGCTTAGGCACCGGGACTAGCCCCTACAATGAGCAGTTCTTC. Its protein product is CASSLGTGTSPYNEQFF. The chain uses TRBV7-2 and TRBJ2-1; 9 bases agree with TRBD2. Germline loops: CDR1 SGHTA, CDR2 FQGNSA. The junction had 6 bases not matched to a gene; V was cut back by 1 base and J by 2 bases. This CDR3 spans 17 amino acids. Filled out from reference TRBV7-2 and TRBJ2-1, the complete variable domain reads GAGVSQSPSNKVTEKGKDVELRCDPISGHTALYWYRQSLGQGLEFLIYFQGNSAPDKSGLPSDRFSAERTGGSVSTLTIQRTQQEDSAVYLCASSLGTGTSPYNEQFFGPGTRLTVL.